These T cell receptor beta chains were read from a single sample in a study of blood T cell repertoires in COVID-19. Profiling relied on immunoSEQ multiplex PCR, and the TCRdb table lists in-frame clones only, not all of them. Altogether hundreds of thousands of clones are present, more than 75% being singletons, with the ten largest covering 1.6%. The sample consisted of PBMCs or T cells enriched from blood (not recorded which). All receptors derive from a woman in her forties or fifties who had recovered from COVID-19. Both conserved end residues are part of each CDR3. A D gene is named only where the DNA matches it firmly. A clone size is listed for some rows: how often the clone was seen (once, few, many), or a class if it is expanded.

v_gene,j_gene,d_gene,abundance,CDR3aa
TRBV28,TRBJ2-7,TRBD1,once,CASSFRGQGPSYEQYF
TRBV10-3,TRBJ1-2,-,-,CAITQGNYGYTF
TRBV5-6,TRBJ1-6,TRBD1,once,CASSFGQGGSPLHF
TRBV4-1,TRBJ1-5,-,-,CASSQDKGQPQHF
TRBV7-2,TRBJ2-1,TRBD1,-,CASSITGQGTYEQFF
TRBV6-4,TRBJ2-1,TRBD2,-,CASSLAGGRNEQFF
TRBV4-1,TRBJ2-7,TRBD2,-,CASSQSIRGRTSGSINFYEQYF
TRBV27,TRBJ2-7,-,-,CASSDGITYEQYF
TRBV9,TRBJ2-1,TRBD2,-,CASSVSEPGLAVYNEQFF
TRBV12-5,TRBJ2-1,TRBD1,-,CASGSGQGGYNEQFF
TRBV29-1,TRBJ1-2,TRBD1,-,CSVDGTGRGYTF
TRBV5-5,TRBJ2-4,TRBD2,-,CASSLGPASGTRSNIQYF
TRBV3-1/TRBV3-2,TRBJ2-1,-,-,CASSQDPLWVAGPTNEQFF
TRBV19,TRBJ2-2,-,few,CASSEVKTGFTGELFF
TRBV5-1,TRBJ2-3,-,-,CASRRVASTDTQYF
TRBV9,TRBJ1-2,-,once,CASSLAAQSYGYTF
TRBV29-1,TRBJ1-3,-,-,CSVEEQYKGNSGNTIYF
TRBV14,TRBJ1-6,TRBD1,-,CASSQDSGTGAPYNSPLHF
TRBV6-5,TRBJ2-7,TRBD2,-,CASRLAGGFYEQYF
TRBV29-1,TRBJ1-1,-,-,CSVEEGAGTEAFF
TRBV14,TRBJ2-7,-,-,CASSQRNRGSYEQYF
TRBV28,TRBJ1-1,-,-,CASSTPGFEAFF
TRBV18,TRBJ1-1,TRBD1,-,CASSEGGSTEAFF
TRBV3-1/TRBV3-2,TRBJ1-2,TRBD1,once,CASSLTTGYGYTF
TRBV7-9,TRBJ2-1,TRBD1,-,CASSTGTGIKQFF
TRBV30,TRBJ2-7,-,-,CAWSVGGAYEQYF
TRBV5-4,TRBJ2-7,TRBD2,few,CASSPHSSGSYEQYF
TRBV5-1,TRBJ2-6,-,-,CATRSGLTGPVNVLTF
TRBV2,TRBJ1-2,-,-,CASRGGESNYGYTF
TRBV4-1,TRBJ1-3,-,-,CASSQVTVRHPGNTIYF
TRBV28,TRBJ1-2,TRBD1,-,CASSFIPRQGDYGYTF
TRBV18,TRBJ1-5,-,few,CASSPPGTGRDQPQHF
TRBV30,TRBJ1-1,TRBD1,-,CAWTNRGLLNTEAFF
TRBV6-5,TRBJ2-7,-,-,CASRGAPYEQYF
TRBV3-1/TRBV3-2,TRBJ2-7,-,-,CASSAAYEQYF
TRBV6-5,TRBJ1-2,-,-,CASRRVGQDYGYTF
TRBV9,TRBJ2-3,TRBD1,many,CASSVAYRGDTQYF
TRBV18,TRBJ2-1,TRBD2,-,CASSPPSSGTDNEQFF
TRBV19,TRBJ2-7,-,-,CASSIGAGAGYEQYF
TRBV12-3/TRBV12-4,TRBJ1-2,TRBD1,-,CASSYRGNYTF
TRBV2,TRBJ2-1,-,-,CASCLNEQFF
TRBV11-2,TRBJ1-5,-,-,CASSWGGSQPQHF
TRBV11-2,TRBJ1-2,-,-,CASSLNAGNYGYTF
TRBV7-6,TRBJ2-7,TRBD1,-,CASSLEAGTGAYEQYF
TRBV11-1,TRBJ1-1,TRBD1,-,CASSLRTGDTEAFF
TRBV2,TRBJ2-3,TRBD1,-,CASSTDRETDTQYF